The present T cell receptor (beta chain) was sequenced within a study of CXCR3-negative and CXCR3-positive naive CD8 T cells. Study results and limitations: Memory CD8+ cells showed much lower diversity, while both naive subsets displayed comparably high diversity. The TRB CDR3s that CXCR3-positive naive cells carried were more hydrophobic than those of CXCR3-negative naive cells.

The authors prepared UMI-labeled TRB cDNA libraries by 5' RACE. For each CDR3 protein, TCRdb gives one entry from its re-call of the 5' RACE reads, without DNA. Across roughly 3,000 distinct CDR3 sequences, the top ten clones capture around 2% of the sample. CD45RO-CCR7+CD27+CD95- expression identified naive CD8+ T cells. Per the germline V gene, CDR1 is MNHEY and CDR2 is SVGAGI. CDR3 size: 18 residues. According to its frequency, this clonotype is medium-sized (0.01 to 0.1%). Its target is not known. The chain employs TRBV6-5 and TRBJ2-1; TCRdb outputs TRBD2, but without DNA this stays unchecked. This clonotype originated in a human donor in good health. Some clones in this sample may be carry-over from other donors' samples. Material: naive CXCR3+ CD8+ T cells from blood. The subset is: CD45RO-CCR7+CD27+CD95- naive CD8+ T cells expressing CXCR3 (TNR3+). CDR3 region: CASSYFPPRRESYNEQFF.